Listed below are T cell receptor beta chains from one sample, sequenced in a study of blood T cell repertoires in COVID-19. Data came from immunoSEQ multiplex PCR; TCRdb stores just in-frame clones and leaves some out. In the table there are 110,000 or so clones, around 91% of which are singletons. The specimen sequenced was peripheral blood. All receptors derive from a man between 65 and 85 years old with active or convalescent COVID-19. Each CDR3 is given with its conserved first and last residue. D genes are given only for firm matches. Size tells how often a clone was seen (once, few, many) or the class of an expanded clone, and some rows leave it out.

size	J	V	D	DNA	CDR3
few	TRBJ1-1	TRBV29-1	NA	TGCAGCGTAACAGGGATCAACACTGAAGCTTTCTTT	CSVTGINTEAFF
NA	TRBJ1-6	TRBV5-6	NA	TGTGCCAGCAGCTTGGGGGCCTCACCCCTCCACTTT	CASSLGASPLHF
NA	TRBJ1-1	TRBV7-9	NA	TGTGCCAGCAGCACACTCGAACAGGGCGCCTATGAAGCTTTCTTT	CASSTLEQGAYEAFF
NA	TRBJ2-7	TRBV21-1	NA	TGTGCCAGCAGCAAAGCGGGACACCCCAAGGAAGAGCAGTACTTC	CASSKAGHPKEEQYF
NA	TRBJ2-1	TRBV3-1/TRBV3-2	TRBD2	TGTGCCAGCAGCCAAGGAGCGGGAGGGTACAATGAGCAGTTCTTC	CASSQGAGGYNEQFF
NA	TRBJ1-5	TRBV27	NA	TGTGCCAGCAGTTTATTCCCGGGTAATCAGCCCCAGCATTTT	CASSLFPGNQPQHF
NA	TRBJ1-4	TRBV10-2	NA	TGCGCCAGCAGTGCTCAGGGCGCTAATGAAAAACTGTTTTTT	CASSAQGANEKLFF
NA	TRBJ2-6	TRBV5-6	NA	TGTGCCAGCAGCTTCCTCGAACAGGGTACTGGGGCCAACGTCCTGACTTTC	CASSFLEQGTGANVLTF
many	TRBJ1-4	TRBV7-8	NA	TGTGCCAGCAGCTTAGGGGGACAAAGCGAAAAACTGTTTTTT	CASSLGGQSEKLFF
NA	TRBJ2-3	TRBV29-1	NA	TGCAGCGTTGTCCCCCGACCGGAGACAGATACGCAGTATTTT	CSVVPRPETDTQYF
once	TRBJ1-2	TRBV5-1	NA	TGCGCCAGCAGCTTGGAATCCGACTATGGCTACACCTTC	CASSLESDYGYTF
once	TRBJ1-6	TRBV15	TRBD1	TGTGCCACCAGCAGAGATAAGGGACAGAATTCACCCCTCCACTTT	CATSRDKGQNSPLHF
NA	TRBJ2-7	TRBV7-8	TRBD2	TGTGCCAGCAGCTTAGCGAGCCTAGCGGGAACACCCTACGAGCAGTACTTC	CASSLASLAGTPYEQYF
once	TRBJ2-1	TRBV7-9	NA	TGTGCCAGCACCTACAGGTCCCAGGGAGAGCAGTTCTTC	CASTYRSQGEQFF
NA	TRBJ1-1	TRBV27	NA	TGTGCCACTGCAGGACGGGGGAACACTGAAGCTTTCTTT	CATAGRGNTEAFF
NA	TRBJ2-1	TRBV7-8	TRBD2	TGTGCCAGCAGCCCGAGACAAAAAACTAGCGGGAGAGGGAGCTCCTACAATGAGCAGTTCTTC	CASSPRQKTSGRGSSYNEQFF
NA	TRBJ2-2	TRBV29-1	TRBD2	TGCAGCGTTGGGCTAGCGGCTAACACCGGGGAGCTGTTTTTT	CSVGLAANTGELFF
NA	TRBJ2-2	TRBV3-1/TRBV3-2	TRBD2	TGTGCCAGCAGCCCATTTAGCGGGAGGGCCGGAACCGGGGAGCTGTTTTTT	CASSPFSGRAGTGELFF
once	TRBJ2-5	TRBV19	TRBD2	TGTGCCAGTAGTATGGCGGGAGGAACTGAGACCCAGTACTTC	CASSMAGGTETQYF
NA	TRBJ2-3	TRBV2	TRBD2	TGTGCCAGCAGTCCCTCCCCTAGCGGGAGCACAGATACGCAGTATTTT	CASSPSPSGSTDTQYF
NA	TRBJ2-7	TRBV6-5	NA	TGTGCCAGCAGGGCCAGGGTTGAATCGACCTACGAGCAGTACTTC	CASRARVESTYEQYF
NA	TRBJ1-1	TRBV19	TRBD1	TGTGCCAGTAGGCCAAACCCTGGACAGGGCGGGACTGAAGCTTTCTTT	CASRPNPGQGGTEAFF
NA	TRBJ1-3	TRBV11-2	NA	TGTGCCAGCAGCTTACACCGAACAGGGACCTCTGGAAACACCATATATTTT	CASSLHRTGTSGNTIYF
NA	TRBJ2-2	TRBV24-1	NA	TGTGCCACCAGTGTCAACAGGGGGGAGCTGTTTTTT	CATSVNRGELFF
once	TRBJ2-5	TRBV15	NA	TGTGCCACCAGCAGAGATCGGAGCGGAGAGACCCAGTACTTC	CATSRDRSGETQYF